One and the same sample provided the 12 T cell receptor beta chains below, sequenced in a study of blood T cell repertoires in COVID-19. Here immunoSEQ multiplex PCR was the method, and the copy in TCRdb shows in-frame clones only, minus some. The repertoire includes around 300,000 clones, approximately 86% of them detected once, and 2% to 2.5% sits in the top ten. Specimen: peripheral blood. Source of these receptors: a woman aged 30 to 39 who had recovered from COVID-19.

The rearrangement uses TRBV6-5 and TRBJ2-5; 10 bases align to TRBD1. The germline V gene has CDR1 MNHEY and CDR2 SVGAGI. The ends lost 0 bases at V and 5 bases at J; junction bases unmatched: 3. The CDR3 contains 15 residues. The CDR3: CASSYSLDRGETQYF. The DNA of the CDR3 is TGTGCCAGCAGTTACTCGTTGGACAGGGGGGAGACCCAGTACTTC.

The sample holds one count of this clone. The chain has TRBV27 and TRBJ2-7; 7 nucleotides match TRBD1. Losses at the gene ends were 5 bases for V and 4 bases for J; bases not matched to a gene: 8. CDR3 length: 14 residues. Germline CDR1 is MNHEY and CDR2 is SMNVEV (reference sequence). CDR3 loop: CASSEGATLYEQYF. The DNA for the CDR3 is TGTGCCAGCAGTGAGGGGGCGACCCTTTACGAGCAGTACTTC.

V is TRBV5-4 and J is TRBJ1-2, with TRBD1 matching 7 bases. V was pared by 0 bases and J by 4 bases, with 9 bases of the junction left unmatched. Looked up from germline, CDR1 is SGHNT and CDR2 is YYREEE (reference sequence). This CDR3 comprises 16 residues. The CDR3 sequence: CASSLEPGQSFYGYTF. The CDR3 region has the DNA TGTGCCAGCAGCTTGGAACCGGGACAGAGCTTCTATGGCTACACCTTC.

V usage is TRBV2 and J usage is TRBJ1-2, with D hard to call. The V gene lost 1 base and the J gene lost 6 bases, with 9 bases spanning the gap. The CDR3 runs 13 residues. Germline V gene data show CDR1 as SNHLY and CDR2 as FYNNEI. The chain's CDR3 is CASSEVQADGYTF. The CDR3 bases are TGTGCCAGCAGTGAAGTCCAGGCTGATGGCTACACCTTC.

The CDR3 region has the DNA TGTGCCAGCAGTATGGGGCCTGGCTACACCTTC. Its protein is CASSMGPGYTF. This rearrangement joins TRBV2 to TRBJ1-2; possibly TRBD1 for D (5 bases). Trimming took off 5 bases at V and 7 bases at J, with 8 bases between the two ends. The CDR3 is 11 amino acids. The germline V gene has CDR1 SNHLY and CDR2 FYNNEI.

This chain joins TRBV9 and TRBJ1-1; 10 nucleotides match TRBD1. CDR1 and CDR2 (germline): SGDLS, YYNGEE. V lost 4 bases and J lost 3; bases outside the gene matches: 6. This CDR3 comprises 15 residues. In DNA, the CDR3 is TGTGCCAGCAGCCTAGTTGGGACAGGGGACACTGAAGCTTTCTTT. It codes for CASSLVGTGDTEAFF.

The chain combines TRBV27 with TRBJ1-5; weak D call: TRBD1 (6 bases). The length of the CDR3 is 13 residues. Germline V gene sequence: CDR1 MNHEY, CDR2 SMNVEV (reference sequence). The V and J ends lost 4 bases and 4 bases respectively, with 8 bases between them. The DNA of the CDR3 is TGTGCCAGCAGTTGGACAGCTAATCAGCCCCAGCATTTT. This codes for CASSWTANQPQHF.

The V gene is TRBV5-6, the J gene TRBJ1-1; possibly TRBD1 for D (6 bases). The CDR3 runs to 13 residues. Trimming left V 4 bases short and J 4 bases short, with 11 bases between. CDR1 and CDR2 (germline): SGHDT, YYEEEE. CDR3 bases: TGTGCCAGCAGCCCGGACAGTGGCACTGAAGCTTTCTTT. Translation: CASSPDSGTEAFF.

This rearrangement joins TRBV5-1 to TRBJ1-3; D not certain. The CDR3 has 15 residues. The V and J ends lost 4 bases and 4 bases respectively, with 15 bases between them. Germline V lookup: CDR1 SGHRS, CDR2 YFSETQ. The CDR3 DNA reads TGCGCCAGCAGCCCGACTTTGGAGGGAGGAAACACCATATATTTT. It yields the protein CASSPTLEGGNTIYF.

The chain has TRBV19 and TRBJ1-3, with D hard to call. V gave up 1 base and J gave up 0 bases, with 4 bases separating them. CDR1 and CDR2 from the germline V gene are LNHDA and SQIVND (reference sequence). CDR3 length: 14 residues. In nucleotides, the CDR3 is TGTGCCAGTAGTATAGTCTCCTCTGGAAACACCATATATTTT. Its protein is CASSIVSSGNTIYF.

The gene calls are TRBV3-1 (or the pseudogene TRBV3-2) and TRBJ2-7; D uncertain. The germline gives CDR1 LGHDT, CDR2 YNNKEL (reference sequence). The CDR3 is 13 residues long. V was trimmed by 3 bases and J by 7 bases, leaving 13 bases between them. The CDR3 region is CASSQPPLVEQYF. The CDR3 DNA follows: TGTGCCAGCAGCCAGCCTCCGTTAGTTGAGCAGTACTTC.

The chain joins TRBV6-5 to TRBJ2-2, with TRBD1 matching over 8 bases. V lost 6 bases to trimming and J lost 1 base; unmatched junction nucleotides: 4. Germline CDR1 MNHEY, CDR2 SVGAGI. The CDR3 runs 15 residues. Written as DNA, the CDR3 is TGTGCCAGCAGCCGACAGGGGAAGAACACCGGGGAGCTGTTTTTT. Translating gives CASSRQGKNTGELFF.